Listed here are 16 T cell receptor beta chains from one sample, sequenced in a study of blood T cell repertoires in COVID-19. TCRdb's copy holds only in-frame clones and misses some; the assay was immunoSEQ multiplex PCR. The repertoire holds tens of thousands of clones, with around 81% as singletons. The source material was peripheral blood. The source is a human donor in a cohort sampled during active COVID-19.

The rearrangement joins TRBV30 to TRBJ2-3; no definite D call. The V end was cut by 0 bases, the J end by 6 bases, with 7 bases between. The germline V gene encodes CDR1 GTSNPN and CDR2 SVGIG (reference sequence). The CDR3 totals 12 residues. DNA of the CDR3: TGTGCCTGGAGTGTAGGCAGGGATACGCAGTATTTT. Encoded protein: CAWSVGRDTQYF.

The gene calls are TRBV6-2 or TRBV6-3 and TRBJ1-5; possibly TRBD1 for D (6 bases). The germline V gene encodes CDR1 MNHEY and CDR2 SVGEGT. The CDR3 consists of 16 residues. V was clipped by 2 bases and J by 0 bases, with 11 bases between them. As DNA, the CDR3 is TGTGCCAGCAGTTACGACCCAGGGGCTAGCAATCAGCCCCAGCATTTT. It encodes CASSYDPGASNQPQHF.

This rearrangement joins TRBV4-3 to TRBJ2-3, with D possibly TRBD1 on 6 matching bases. The V gene lost 3 bases and the J gene lost 4 bases, with 14 bases spanning the gap. The CDR3 loop spans 15 amino acids. Germline loops: CDR1 LGHNA, CDR2 YSLEER. The CDR3 reads CASSQQLDRPDTQYF. Written as DNA, the CDR3 is TGCGCCAGCAGCCAGCAGCTGGACAGACCAGATACGCAGTATTTT.

The genes are TRBV6-5 and TRBJ1-3, with D perhaps TRBD1 (5 bases). Trimming left V 0 bases short and J 4 bases short, with 10 bases between. The CDR3 is 15 amino acids. CDR1 and CDR2 from the germline V gene are MNHEY and SVGAGI. This CDR3 is CASSYSEGQGNTIYF. CDR3 in DNA: TGTGCCAGCAGTTACTCGGAGGGGCAGGGAAACACCATATATTTT.

This rearrangement joins TRBV7-3 to TRBJ2-3, with TRBD2 matching over 13 bases. CDR1 is SGHTA, CDR2 FQGTGA, per germline. The V and J ends lost 3 bases and 1 base, in that order; junction bases with no gene match: 7. CDR3 length equals 18 residues. The CDR3 sequence is CASSLGTSGGAGTDTQYF. CDR3 DNA sequence: TGTGCCAGCAGCTTGGGAACTAGCGGGGGGGCGGGCACAGATACGCAGTATTTT.

V and J are TRBV10-3 and TRBJ1-1, with D possibly being TRBD1 (5 bases). Trimming took 6 bases from V and 1 from J, leaving 9 bases between them. CDR3 length: 13 residues. The germline V gene encodes CDR1 ENHRY and CDR2 SYGVKD. In nucleotides, the CDR3 is TGTGCCATCAGCATGACAGAGAACACTGAAGCTTTCTTT. The encoded protein is CAISMTENTEAFF.

This chain links TRBV7-2 with TRBJ1-4; 7 bases agree with TRBD1. CDR1 is SGHTA and CDR2 is FQGNSA in the germline V gene. CDR3 length equals 14 residues. V was pared by 2 bases and J by 8 bases, with 5 bases of the junction left unmatched. The CDR3 nucleotides read TGTGCCAGCAGCTTAAGACAGGGTCCCGAAAAACTGTTTTTT. It codes for CASSLRQGPEKLFF.

V is TRBV11-3 and J is TRBJ2-3, with D possibly matching TRBD2 (5 bases). Trimming pared 4 bases from V and 6 bases from J, leaving 14 bases between. Germline CDR1 SGHNT, CDR2 YENEEA. The CDR3 sequence is 14 residues long. CDR3 in DNA: TGTGCCAGCAGCTCTACACTAGGGCCCGATACGCAGTATTTT. It codes for CASSSTLGPDTQYF.

V gene TRBV7-2 combines with J gene TRBJ1-2; the match to TRBD1 covers 7 bases. The CDR3 consists of 15 residues. In germline, CDR1 is SGHTA, CDR2 FQGNSA. V trimming: 5 bases; J trimming: 8 bases; junction bases outside the gene matches: 14. CDR3 coding DNA: TGTGCCAGCAGCAGACAGGGTCTTATGGCTACGGGCTACACCTTC. It encodes CASSRQGLMATGYTF.

CDR3 sequence (DNA): TGTGCCAGCAGAACAGACAGGGTCAATGAGCAGTTCTTC. Residues: CASRTDRVNEQFF. The chain employs TRBV5-6 and TRBJ2-1; 7 positions agree with TRBD1. V lost 5 bases, J lost 6 bases, and 5 bases stayed unmatched. In germline, CDR1 is SGHDT, CDR2 YYEEEE. The CDR3 covers 13 residues.

The chain carries TRBV6-6 and TRBJ2-3; D is uncertain. Deletions cut 0 bases from V and 5 bases from J, with 3 bases between. This CDR3 has 12 amino acids. CDR1 is MNHNY, CDR2 SVGAGI, per germline (reference sequence). In DNA form, the CDR3 reads TGTGCCAGCAGTTACTCCCAAGATACGCAGTATTTT. Its protein product is CASSYSQDTQYF.

This chain joins TRBV3-1 (or the pseudogene TRBV3-2) and TRBJ1-2, with D possibly TRBD1 on 5 matching bases. Trimming stripped 2 bases from V and 4 bases from J, with 14 bases between. Germline V gene sequence: CDR1 LGHDT, CDR2 YNNKEL (reference sequence). There are 15 residues in the CDR3. The CDR3 loop is CASSQLEPDSYGYTF. The CDR3 DNA reads as TGTGCCAGCAGCCAACTCGAGCCTGACAGCTATGGCTACACCTTC.

This sequence joins TRBV5-1 and TRBJ2-1; D is perhaps TRBD1 (6 bases). CDR1 is SGHRS and CDR2 is YFSETQ in the germline V gene. Trimming shortened V by 7 bases and J by 7 bases, and 21 bases separated the two germline ends. CDR3 length: 15 residues. The CDR3 coding sequence is TGCGCCAGCTCCCAGCAAGGACAGCCCCATAATGAGCAGTTCTTC. This gives the protein CASSQQGQPHNEQFF.

This clone has a single count. The chain recombines TRBV28 with TRBJ2-1; TRBD2 might be the D (7 bases). Germline values: CDR1 MDHEN, CDR2 SYDVKM. The CDR3 consists of 19 residues. V lost 10 bases, J lost 4 bases, and 32 bases lay in between. The CDR3 sequence: CAIPRGATRFKSLYNEQFF. CDR3 sequence (DNA): TGTGCCATCCCTCGGGGGGCCACCCGCTTCAAATCCCTTTACAATGAGCAGTTCTTC.

This clone appeared once. J is TRBJ1-1 and V is TRBV29-1; TRBD1 agrees at 8 bases. The CDR3 runs to 13 residues. The junction had 3 bases not matched to a gene; V was cut back by 5 bases and J by 1 base. CDR1 is SQVTM, CDR2 ANQGSEA, per germline. CDR3 sequence (DNA): TGCAGCGTTTCCGACAGGGGGAACACTGAAGCTTTCTTT. Translated: CSVSDRGNTEAFF.

The count of this clone is one. This chain links TRBV19 with TRBJ2-1; 10 bases align to TRBD2. V lost 5 bases, J lost 8 bases, and 6 bases stayed unmatched. This CDR3 contains 14 residues. CDR1 and CDR2 from the germline V gene are LNHDA and SQIVND (reference sequence). The CDR3 nucleotides are TGTGCCAGTAGTCCCCAGCGGGGGGGCGATGAGCAGTTCTTC. Residues: CASSPQRGGDEQFF.